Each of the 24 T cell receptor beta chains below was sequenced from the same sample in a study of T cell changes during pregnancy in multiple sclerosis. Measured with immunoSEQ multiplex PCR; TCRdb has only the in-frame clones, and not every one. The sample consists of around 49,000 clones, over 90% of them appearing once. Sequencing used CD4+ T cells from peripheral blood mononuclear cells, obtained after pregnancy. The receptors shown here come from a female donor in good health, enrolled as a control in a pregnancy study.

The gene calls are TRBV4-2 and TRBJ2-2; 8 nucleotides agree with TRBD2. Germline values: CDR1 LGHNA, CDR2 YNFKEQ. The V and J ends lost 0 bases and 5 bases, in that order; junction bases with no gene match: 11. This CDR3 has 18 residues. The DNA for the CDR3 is TGTGCCAGCAGCCAAGATTTATTCGGACTAGCAGAGACCGGGGAGCTGTTTTTT. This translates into CASSQDLFGLAETGELFF.

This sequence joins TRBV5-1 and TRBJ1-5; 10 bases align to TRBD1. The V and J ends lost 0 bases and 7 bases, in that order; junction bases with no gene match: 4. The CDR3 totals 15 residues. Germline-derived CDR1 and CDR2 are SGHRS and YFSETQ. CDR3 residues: CASSLGQGAGQPQHF. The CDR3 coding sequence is TGCGCCAGCAGCTTGGGACAGGGGGCTGGGCAGCCCCAGCATTTT.

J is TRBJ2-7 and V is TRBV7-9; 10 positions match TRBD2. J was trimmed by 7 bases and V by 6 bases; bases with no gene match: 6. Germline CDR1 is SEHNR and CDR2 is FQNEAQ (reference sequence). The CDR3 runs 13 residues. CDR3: CASSGLAVAEQYF. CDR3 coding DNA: TGTGCCAGCAGTGGACTAGCGGTAGCTGAGCAGTACTTC.

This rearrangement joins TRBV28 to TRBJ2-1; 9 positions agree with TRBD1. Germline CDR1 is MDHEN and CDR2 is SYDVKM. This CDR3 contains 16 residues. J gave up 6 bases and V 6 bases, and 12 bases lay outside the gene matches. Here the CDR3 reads CASSPTGQGKINEQFF. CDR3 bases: TGTGCCAGCAGCCCAACCGGACAGGGGAAAATCAATGAGCAGTTCTTC.

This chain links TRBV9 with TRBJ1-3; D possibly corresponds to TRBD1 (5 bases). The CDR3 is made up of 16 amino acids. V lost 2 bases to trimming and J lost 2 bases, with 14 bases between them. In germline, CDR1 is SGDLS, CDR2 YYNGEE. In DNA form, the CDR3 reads TGTGCCAGCAGCGTCGGTGGGGGGTTCACTGGAAACACCATATATTTT. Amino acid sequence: CASSVGGGFTGNTIYF.

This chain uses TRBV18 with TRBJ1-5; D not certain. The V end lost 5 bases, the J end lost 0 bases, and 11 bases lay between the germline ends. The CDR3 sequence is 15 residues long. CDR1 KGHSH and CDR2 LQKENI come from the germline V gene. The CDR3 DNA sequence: TGTGCCAGCTCAAGGAGACGGTATAGCAATCAGCCCCAGCATTTT. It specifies CASSRRRYSNQPQHF.

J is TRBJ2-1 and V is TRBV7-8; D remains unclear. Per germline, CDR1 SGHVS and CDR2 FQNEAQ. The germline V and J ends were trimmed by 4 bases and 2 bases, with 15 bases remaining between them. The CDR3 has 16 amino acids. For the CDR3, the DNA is TGTGCCAGCAGCTCCCGCGGAAGAGGCACCTACAATGAGCAGTTCTTC. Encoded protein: CASSSRGRGTYNEQFF.

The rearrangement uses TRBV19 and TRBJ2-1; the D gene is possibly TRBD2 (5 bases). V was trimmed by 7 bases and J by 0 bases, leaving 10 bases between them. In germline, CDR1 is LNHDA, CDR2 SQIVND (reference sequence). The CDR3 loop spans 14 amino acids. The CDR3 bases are TGTGCCAGTAAGGAGGAAAGCTCCTACAATGAGCAGTTCTTC. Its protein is CASKEESSYNEQFF.

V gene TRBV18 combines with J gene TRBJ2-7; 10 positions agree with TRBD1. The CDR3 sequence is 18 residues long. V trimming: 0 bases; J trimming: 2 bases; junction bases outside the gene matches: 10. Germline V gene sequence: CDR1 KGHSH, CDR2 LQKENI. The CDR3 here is CASSPPGQGPPGPYEQYF. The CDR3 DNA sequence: TGTGCCAGCTCACCACCGGGACAGGGGCCTCCTGGACCCTACGAGCAGTACTTC.

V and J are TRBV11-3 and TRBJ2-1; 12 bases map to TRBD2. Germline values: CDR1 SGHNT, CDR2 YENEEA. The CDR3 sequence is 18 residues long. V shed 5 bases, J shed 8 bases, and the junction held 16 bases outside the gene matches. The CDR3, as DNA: TGTGCCAGCAGCCCCTCGTCGGCGGCTAGCGGGGGGGCCCATGAGCAGTTCTTC. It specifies CASSPSSAASGGAHEQFF.

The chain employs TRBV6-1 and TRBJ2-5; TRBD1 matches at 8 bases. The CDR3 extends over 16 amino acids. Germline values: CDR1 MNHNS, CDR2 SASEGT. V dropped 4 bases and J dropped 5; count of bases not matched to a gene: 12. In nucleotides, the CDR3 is TGTGCCAGCAGTGGTAGGATTGCAGGGGGCGCGGAGACCCAGTACTTC. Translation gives CASSGRIAGGAETQYF.

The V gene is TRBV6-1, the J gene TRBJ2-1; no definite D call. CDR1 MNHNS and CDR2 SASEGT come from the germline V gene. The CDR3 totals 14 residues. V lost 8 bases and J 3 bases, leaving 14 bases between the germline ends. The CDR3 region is CASGHIFDYNEQFF. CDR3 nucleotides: TGTGCCAGCGGCCATATCTTCGACTACAATGAGCAGTTCTTC.

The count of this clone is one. The CDR3 loop is CASTQGNTIYF. DNA for the CDR3: TGTGCCAGCACGCAGGGGAACACCATATATTTT. The chain has TRBV6-5 and TRBJ1-3; weak D call: TRBD1 (6 bases). The germline CDR1 and CDR2 sequences are MNHEY and SVGAGI. Between the trimmed V and J ends, which lost 7 bases and 7 bases, there was a span of 8 bases. CDR3 length: 11 residues.

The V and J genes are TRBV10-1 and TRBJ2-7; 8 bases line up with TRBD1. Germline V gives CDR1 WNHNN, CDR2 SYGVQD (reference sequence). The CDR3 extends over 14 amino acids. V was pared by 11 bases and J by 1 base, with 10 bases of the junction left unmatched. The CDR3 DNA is TGCGCCCCCAGTCGGGACAGGAGTTCCTACGAGCAGTACTTC. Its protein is CAPSRDRSSYEQYF.

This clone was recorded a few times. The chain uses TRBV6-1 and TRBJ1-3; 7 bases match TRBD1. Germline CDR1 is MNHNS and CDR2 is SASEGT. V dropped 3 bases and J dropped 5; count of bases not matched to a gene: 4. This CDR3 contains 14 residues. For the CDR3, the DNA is TGTGCCAGCAGTGAGGGGGACAGTCGAAACACCATATATTTT. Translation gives CASSEGDSRNTIYF.

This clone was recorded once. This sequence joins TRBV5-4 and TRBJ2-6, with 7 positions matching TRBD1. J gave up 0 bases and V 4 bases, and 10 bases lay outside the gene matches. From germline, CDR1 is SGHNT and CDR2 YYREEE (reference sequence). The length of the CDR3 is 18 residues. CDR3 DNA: TGTGCCAGCAGCCCGACAGGGAGCGAATTCTCTGGGGCCAACGTCCTGACTTTC. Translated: CASSPTGSEFSGANVLTF.

The CDR3 protein is CASSLQARGELFF. CDR3 sequence (DNA): TGTGCCAGCAGCTTACAAGCCCGGGGGGAGCTGTTTTTT. The rearrangement uses TRBV7-6 and TRBJ2-2; D is uncertain. This CDR3 region has 13 residues. The germline V gene encodes CDR1 SGHVS and CDR2 FNYEAQ. The V and J ends lost 2 bases and 8 bases respectively, with 9 bases between them.

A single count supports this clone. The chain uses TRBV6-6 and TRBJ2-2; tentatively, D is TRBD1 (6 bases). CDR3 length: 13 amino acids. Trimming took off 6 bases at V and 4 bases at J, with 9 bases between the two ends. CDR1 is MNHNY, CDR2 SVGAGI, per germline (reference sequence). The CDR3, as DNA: TGTGCCAGCAGGAGGACAGCCACCGGGGAGCTGTTTTTT. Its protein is CASRRTATGELFF.

Here the CDR3 reads CASSQSEGSYGYTF. The CDR3 bases are TGTGCCAGCAGCCAATCGGAGGGTTCGTATGGCTACACCTTC. The chain uses TRBV16 and TRBJ1-2; D uncertain. The CDR3 loop spans 14 amino acids. V was trimmed by 0 bases and J by 5 bases, leaving 10 bases between them. In germline, CDR1 is KGHSY, CDR2 FQNENV.

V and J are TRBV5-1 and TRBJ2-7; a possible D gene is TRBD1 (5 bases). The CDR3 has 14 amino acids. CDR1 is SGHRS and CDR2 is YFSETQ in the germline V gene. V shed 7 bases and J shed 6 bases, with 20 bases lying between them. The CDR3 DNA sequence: TGCGCCAGCGGGCTTGGCAGGGTTTCGGGCGAGCAGTACTTC. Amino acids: CASGLGRVSGEQYF.

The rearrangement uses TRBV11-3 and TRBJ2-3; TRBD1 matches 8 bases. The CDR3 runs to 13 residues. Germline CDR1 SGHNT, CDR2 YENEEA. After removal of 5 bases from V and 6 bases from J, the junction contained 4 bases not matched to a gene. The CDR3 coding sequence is TGTGCCAGCAGCACGACAGGGGTTGATACGCAGTATTTT. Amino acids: CASSTTGVDTQYF.

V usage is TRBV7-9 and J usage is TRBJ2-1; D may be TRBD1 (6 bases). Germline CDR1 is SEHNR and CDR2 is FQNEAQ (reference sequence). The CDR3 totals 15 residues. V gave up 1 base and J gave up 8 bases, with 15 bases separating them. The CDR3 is CASSLERGSIDEQFF. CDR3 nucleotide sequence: TGTGCCAGCAGCTTAGAAAGGGGGTCTATAGATGAGCAGTTCTTC.

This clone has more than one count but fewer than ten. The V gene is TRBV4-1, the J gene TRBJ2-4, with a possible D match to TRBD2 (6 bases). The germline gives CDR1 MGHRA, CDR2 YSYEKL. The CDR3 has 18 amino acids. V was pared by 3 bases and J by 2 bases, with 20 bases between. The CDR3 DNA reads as TGCGCCAGCAGCCACCCCCGATTGGGGGGAGCTTCCAAAAACATTCAGTACTTC. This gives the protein CASSHPRLGGASKNIQYF.

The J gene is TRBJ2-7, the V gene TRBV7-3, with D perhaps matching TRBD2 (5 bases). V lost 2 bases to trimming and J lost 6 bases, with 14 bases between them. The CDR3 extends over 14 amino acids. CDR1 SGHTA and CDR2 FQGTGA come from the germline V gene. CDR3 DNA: TGTGCCAGCAGCTTAGGAGGTGATTTTGCCGAGCAGTACTTC. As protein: CASSLGGDFAEQYF.